The 26 T cell receptor beta chains presented below share a single source sample, sequenced in a study of early T cells in non-severe SARS-CoV-2 infection. MiXCR was run by TCRdb on the 5' RACE reads, yielding one entry per CDR3 protein. Of some 25,000 distinct CDR3 sequences listed, about 4.6% are singletons. Material for sequencing was whole blood. The receptors originated from an adult who was a healthcare worker with PCR-confirmed SARS-CoV-2 infection or an uninfected control (not recorded which).

V usage is TRBV28 and J usage is TRBJ1-4; TRBD1 might be the D (5 bases). In germline, CDR1 is MDHEN, CDR2 SYDVKM. V lost 1 base and J lost 8, with 8 bases in between. This CDR3 contains 13 residues. In nucleotides, the CDR3 is TGTGCCAGCAGTTTATATCGGGACGAAAAACTGTTTTTT. Amino acids: CASSLYRDEKLFF. Based on the CDR3 plus reference TRBV28 and TRBJ1-4, the full variable domain is DVKVTQSSRYLVKRTGEKVFLECVQDMDHENMFWYRQDPGLGLRLIYFSYDVKMKEKGDIPEGYSVSREKKERFSLILESASTNQTSMYLCASSLYRDEKLFFGSGTQLSVL.

This clonotype showed up many times. The V call is TRBV5-5, the J call TRBJ2-1, with D possibly being TRBD2 (5 bases). The CDR3 is 14 residues long. The germline gives CDR1 SGHKS, CDR2 YYEKEE (reference sequence). Trimming pared 5 bases from V and 0 bases from J, leaving 9 bases between. CDR3 in amino acids: CASRGDISYNEQFF. As DNA, the CDR3 is TGTGCCAGCAGGGGAGATATCTCCTACAATGAGCAGTTCTTC.

This clonotype was detected ten times or more. The chain joins TRBV5-6 to TRBJ1-1, with D unresolved. The CDR3 covers 15 residues. With 0 bases removed from V and 2 bases from J, the gap between germline ends came to 11 bases. In germline, CDR1 is SGHDT, CDR2 YYEEEE. The CDR3 DNA reads as TGTGCCAGCAGCTTGGTCAATAGGGAAAACACTGAAGCTTTCTTT. This sequence encodes CASSLVNRENTEAFF.

In this sample, this clonotype turned up many times. The V gene is TRBV4-3, the J gene TRBJ2-2; 14 bases line up with TRBD2. Per germline, CDR1 LGHNA and CDR2 YSLEER. The CDR3 length is 18 residues. V was clipped by 3 bases and J by 5 bases; unmatched bases: 8. Here the CDR3 reads CASSQRLAGGPQTGELFF. In DNA, the CDR3 is TGCGCCAGCAGCCAGAGACTAGCGGGAGGGCCGCAGACCGGGGAGCTGTTTTTT.

The chain uses TRBV29-1 and TRBJ2-7; D uncertain. Germline CDR1 is SQVTM and CDR2 is ANQGSEA. V lost 6 bases, J lost 4 bases, and 10 bases lay in between. CDR3 length: 11 amino acids. CDR3 in amino acids: CSVADPYEQYF. CDR3 in DNA: TGCAGCGTCGCGGATCCATACGAGCAGTACTTC.

This clonotype was detected many times. The chain links TRBV7-2 to TRBJ2-1; 11 bases match TRBD1. The CDR3 is 15 residues long. V shed 5 bases and J 6 bases; nucleotides not matched to a gene: 6. Germline loops: CDR1 SGHTA, CDR2 FQGNSA. The CDR3 DNA reads as TGTGCCAGCAGCCCGCCGGACAGGGGGCTCAATGAGCAGTTCTTC. It specifies CASSPPDRGLNEQFF.

This clonotype was counted ten times or more. The genes are TRBV20-1 and TRBJ2-7; either TRBD1 or TRBD2 may fit D (5 bases each). Germline assignment: CDR1 DFQATT and CDR2 SNEGSKA (reference sequence). V lost 5 bases and J lost 2, with 16 bases in between. The CDR3 runs to 14 residues. CDR3 nucleotides: TGCAGTGCTCTCCCGGGACGCAGTGCCTACGAGCAGTACTTC. Its protein product is CSALPGRSAYEQYF.

This clonotype was found a few times. V is TRBV12-3 or TRBV12-4 and J is TRBJ2-1, with TRBD1 identical over 9 bases. V was clipped by 3 bases and J by 7 bases; unmatched bases: 10. The CDR3 extends over 16 amino acids. The DNA of the CDR3 is TGTGCCAGCAGTTTGTCCGGGACAGGGATAGGAAATGAGCAGTTCTTC. It encodes CASSLSGTGIGNEQFF.

This clonotype was picked up many times. The chain links TRBV6-1 to TRBJ2-2; the match to TRBD2 covers 10 bases. CDR3 size: 16 residues. The germline CDR1 and CDR2 sequences are MNHNS and SASEGT. Trimming at V came to 7 bases and at J to 1 base, leaving 6 bases not matched to a gene. As DNA, the CDR3 is TGTGCCAGCATAGGTGGACTAGCGGTGAACACCGGGGAGCTGTTTTTT. This translates into CASIGGLAVNTGELFF.

This clonotype was recorded many times. The chain combines TRBV14 with TRBJ2-5; 7 bases agree with TRBD1. CDR3 size: 18 residues. Germline loops: CDR1 SGHDN, CDR2 FVKESK. The junction had 13 bases not matched to a gene; V was cut back by 1 base and J by 2 bases. The CDR3 DNA reads as TGTGCCAGCAGCCAAGCATGGGACAGCGACCCGGGACAAGAGACCCAGTACTTC. Residues: CASSQAWDSDPGQETQYF.

This clonotype was seen many times. The chain uses TRBV28 and TRBJ1-1, with 9 nucleotides matching TRBD1. This CDR3 comprises 15 residues. The J segment lost 2 bases and the V segment lost 6 bases, leaving 7 bases of the junction unmatched. Germline CDR1 and CDR2: MDHEN and SYDVKM. CDR3 DNA sequence: TGTGCCAGCAGACCCACGGGACAGGGTAACACTGAAGCTTTCTTT. Protein product: CASRPTGQGNTEAFF. Combining the CDR3 with reference TRBV28 and TRBJ1-1 gives the whole variable domain DVKVTQSSRYLVKRTGEKVFLECVQDMDHENMFWYRQDPGLGLRLIYFSYDVKMKEKGDIPEGYSVSREKKERFSLILESASTNQTSMYLCASRPTGQGNTEAFFGQGTRLTVV.

This clonotype was detected many times. The chain recombines TRBV10-1 with TRBJ1-2, with 7 bases identical to TRBD1. The germline gives CDR1 WNHNN, CDR2 SYGVQD (reference sequence). V was clipped by 7 bases and J by 0 bases; unmatched bases: 5. The CDR3 has 14 amino acids. Here the CDR3 DNA reads TGCGCCAGCAAGGGACAGACCTCTAACTATGGCTACACCTTC. Protein: CASKGQTSNYGYTF.

This clonotype was recorded a few times. This rearrangement joins TRBV2 to TRBJ2-1; 11 positions agree with TRBD2. CDR3 length: 14 residues. Germline trimming cut 4 bases from V and 7 bases from J; bases unmatched to any gene: 3. Germline assignment: CDR1 SNHLY and CDR2 FYNNEI. In DNA, the CDR3 is TGTGCCAGCAGTGGAACTAGCGGGAGTAATGAGCAGTTCTTC. Translated, it gives CASSGTSGSNEQFF.

This clonotype was counted ten times or more. The chain employs TRBV20-1 and TRBJ1-3, with no clear D. The CDR3 loop spans 16 amino acids. Germline-derived CDR1 and CDR2 are DFQATT and SNEGSKA (reference sequence). The germline V and J ends were trimmed by 0 bases and 1 base, with 13 bases remaining between them. The CDR3 sequence: CSARDLDGASGNTIYF. The CDR3 nucleotides are TGCAGTGCTAGAGATCTGGACGGAGCTTCTGGAAACACCATATATTTT.

In this sample, this clonotype turned up many times. The chain uses TRBV12-3 or TRBV12-4 and TRBJ1-1; the D is unclear. CDR3 size: 11 residues. V lost 3 bases to trimming and J lost 8 bases, with 7 bases between them. This chain's CDR3 is CASSFYREAFF. The CDR3 nucleotides are TGTGCCAGCAGTTTCTACAGAGAAGCTTTCTTT.

This clonotype was counted at least ten times. The CDR3 loop reads CASTGTGEIYNEQFF. CDR3 bases: TGTGCCAGCACCGGGACAGGAGAGATTTACAATGAGCAGTTCTTC. This rearrangement joins TRBV6-5 to TRBJ2-1, with TRBD1 matching 8 bases. The CDR3 covers 15 residues. With 7 bases clipped from V and 4 bases from J, the junction kept 9 bases outside the gene matches. Germline CDR1 MNHEY, CDR2 SVGAGI.

This clonotype came up many times. This chain joins TRBV27 and TRBJ2-1, with unresolved D. Germline V gene lookup returns CDR1 MNHEY and CDR2 SMNVEV (reference sequence). Trimming took 5 bases from V and 0 from J, leaving 14 bases between them. CDR3 length: 16 amino acids. CDR3 sequence (DNA): TGTGCCAGCAGTCCGAAGGGCAGCTTCTCCTACAATGAGCAGTTCTTC. This encodes CASSPKGSFSYNEQFF.

By its share, this clonotype is medium-sized. The V gene is TRBV28, the J gene TRBJ2-3; TRBD2 agrees at 8 bases. The CDR3 runs 14 residues. Trimming cost V 6 bases and J 5 bases; bases outside gene matches: 7. Per the germline V gene, CDR1 is MDHEN and CDR2 is SYDVKM. The CDR3 nucleotides read TGTGCCAGCAGGGCCCCCACTAGCGGAGATACGCAGTATTTT. It is translated as CASRAPTSGDTQYF.

This clonotype was recorded at least ten times. The gene calls are TRBV27 and TRBJ2-2, with no clear D. CDR3 size: 12 residues. Germline V lookup: CDR1 MNHEY, CDR2 SMNVEV (reference sequence). V lost 3 bases to trimming and J lost 8 bases, with 7 bases between them. This CDR3 is CASSFPKGELFF. The CDR3 DNA is TGTGCCAGCAGTTTCCCTAAGGGGGAGCTGTTTTTT.

This clonotype was seen repeatedly, ten times or more. The chain combines TRBV6-1 with TRBJ1-1; no clear D gene. Germline V gene data show CDR1 as MNHNS and CDR2 as SASEGT. V was shortened by 4 bases and J by 1 base, with 7 bases between the two germline ends. CDR3 length: 13 residues. CDR3 sequence (DNA): TGTGCCAGCAGTGCCGAGAAGAACACTGAAGCTTTCTTT. Its protein is CASSAEKNTEAFF.

This clonotype was observed many times. The chain employs TRBV7-6 and TRBJ2-2; possible D gene TRBD2, 5 bases. Germline V lookup: CDR1 SGHVS, CDR2 FNYEAQ. The CDR3 contains 14 residues. V was cut by 4 bases and J by 4 bases, with 10 bases left in between. DNA of the CDR3: TGTGCCAGCAGCTCCACTAGACCCACCGGGGAGCTGTTTTTT. Translation: CASSSTRPTGELFF.

This clonotype was counted many times. This chain connects TRBV29-1 to TRBJ2-3; no clear D gene. V lost 2 bases and J lost 5, with 11 bases in between. The CDR3 spans 13 residues. Per germline, CDR1 SQVTM and CDR2 ANQGSEA. The CDR3 loop is CSVEHSPRDTQYF. The CDR3 region has the DNA TGCAGCGTTGAACACTCCCCACGAGATACGCAGTATTTT.

V usage is TRBV3-1 and J usage is TRBJ1-1; D unclear. This CDR3 spans 14 amino acids. V was pared by 0 bases and J by 1 base, with 6 bases between. Germline CDR1 and CDR2: LGHDT and YNNKEL (reference sequence). The CDR3 DNA reads as TGTGCCAGCAGCCAAGAGACGGCGAACACTGAAGCTTTCTTT. Its translation is CASSQETANTEAFF.

This clonotype occurred many times. This CDR3 reads CASSQRTSGSSTDTQYF. As DNA, the CDR3 is TGTGCCAGCAGCCAAAGGACTAGCGGGAGTAGCACAGATACGCAGTATTTT. The chain couples TRBV3-1 to TRBJ2-3; TRBD2 aligns across 13 bases. The V gene's germline CDR1 is LGHDT and CDR2 YNNKEL (reference sequence). The CDR3 has 17 amino acids. V was clipped by 2 bases and J by 0 bases; unmatched bases: 2.

This clonotype was counted many times. The chain joins TRBV20-1 to TRBJ1-5; D unclear. The germline V gene has CDR1 DFQATT and CDR2 SNEGSKA (reference sequence). This CDR3 region has 13 residues. V was pared by 6 bases and J by 0 bases, with 9 bases between. In nucleotides, the CDR3 is TGCAGTGCCTGGAAAGATAGCAATCAGCCCCAGCATTTT. Translated, it gives CSAWKDSNQPQHF.

This clonotype was detected many times. The rearrangement links TRBV20-1 to TRBJ2-1; 7 nucleotides match TRBD2. CDR1 is DFQATT, CDR2 SNEGSKA, per germline (reference sequence). The CDR3 totals 15 residues. V lost 4 bases to trimming and J lost 7 bases; unmatched junction nucleotides: 13. CDR3 coding DNA: TGCAGTGCTATAGCTGGGAGGGCCTTAATAAATGAGCAGTTCTTC. Amino acids: CSAIAGRALINEQFF.